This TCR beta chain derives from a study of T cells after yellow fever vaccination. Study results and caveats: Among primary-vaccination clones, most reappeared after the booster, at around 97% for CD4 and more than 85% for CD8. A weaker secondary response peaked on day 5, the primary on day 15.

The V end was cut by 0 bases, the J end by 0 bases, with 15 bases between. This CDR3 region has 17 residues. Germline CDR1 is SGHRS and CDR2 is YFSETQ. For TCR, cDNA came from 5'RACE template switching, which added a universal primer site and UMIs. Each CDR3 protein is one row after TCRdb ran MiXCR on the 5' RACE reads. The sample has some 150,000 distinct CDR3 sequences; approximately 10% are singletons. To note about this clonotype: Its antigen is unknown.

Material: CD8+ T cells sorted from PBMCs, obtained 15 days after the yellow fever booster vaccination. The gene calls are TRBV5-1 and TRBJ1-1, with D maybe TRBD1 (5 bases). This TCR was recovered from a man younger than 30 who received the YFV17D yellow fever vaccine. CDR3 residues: CASSLVSDRPLNTEAFF. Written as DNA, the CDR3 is TGCGCCAGCAGCTTGGTATCAGACAGACCTCTGAACACTGAAGCTTTCTTT. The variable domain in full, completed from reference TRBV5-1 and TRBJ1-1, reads KAGVTQTPRYLIKTRGQQVTLSCSPISGHRSVSWYQQTPGQGLQFLFEYFSETQRNKGNFPGRFSGRQFSNSRSEMNVSTLELGDSALYLCASSLVSDRPLNTEAFFGQGTRLTVV.